This record concerns one T cell receptor (beta chain) sequence. Sequencing used immunoSEQ multiplex PCR; TCRdb keeps in-frame clones, though not all of them. The repertoire has about 140,000 clones, 84% of them found once; the top ten carry roughly 3.4%. The CDR3 totals 17 residues. V lost 1 base and J lost 0, with 13 bases in between. CDR1 is SGHAT, CDR2 FQNNGV, per germline. Those enrolled, adults aged 18 to 89 years, came from some 25 US areas. The sample belongs to a study of blood T cell repertoires in COVID-19. Sequenced sample: PBMCs or T cells enriched from blood (not recorded which). This chain links TRBV11-2 with TRBJ1-3; D may be TRBD1 (5 bases). The origin of this receptor is a woman in her forties or fifties with acute COVID-19. The CDR3 is CASSLGLVTASGNTIYF. In nucleotides, the CDR3 is TGTGCCAGCAGCTTAGGTCTCGTGACAGCCTCTGGAAACACCATATATTTT.